Shown below are 31 T cell receptor beta chains from a single sample sequenced in a study of T cells in Graves' hyperthyroidism and ophthalmopathy. RNA transcripts yielded amplified TCR beta CDR3 regions. In the first-round RT-PCR of the TCR CDR3, the HTBI primer set was used. Via MiXCR, TCRdb re-called the multiplex PCR reads, giving one row per CDR3 protein. The sample has about 330,000 distinct CDR3 sequences, roughly an eighth seen once. Sequenced material: blood. The receptors were gathered from a woman aged 40-49 years with Graves' ophthalmopathy.

In nucleotides, the CDR3 is TGCGCCAGCAGCCAAGATGTTGCCCGGGCCCTTAGGGAACCCCTCCACTTT. Translation: CASSQDVARALREPLHF. The gene calls are TRBV4-1 and TRBJ1-6; D gene uncertain. The CDR3 is 17 amino acids. V gave up 0 bases and J gave up 12 bases, with 21 bases separating them. In germline, CDR1 is MGHRA, CDR2 YSYEKL.

In its sample, this clonotype was seen a few times. This may be a read error: a much more frequent sequence differs by one nucleotide. J is TRBJ2-5 and V is TRBV18; possibly TRBD2 for D (5 bases). The V gene lost 1 base and the J gene lost 5 bases, with 11 bases spanning the gap. The CDR3 length is 14 residues. Germline-derived CDR1 and CDR2 are KGHSH and LQKENI. The CDR3 region is CASSPQLTGETQYF. The CDR3 nucleotides are TGTGCCAGCTCACCACAACTAACGGGGGAGACCCAGTACTTC.

The chain uses TRBV30 and TRBJ1-1; D gene ambiguous. CDR3 size: 12 residues. Germline V gene sequence: CDR1 GTSNPN, CDR2 SVGIG (reference sequence). Trimming pared 2 bases from V and 4 bases from J, leaving 8 bases between. The chain's CDR3 is CAWSHGITEAFF. The CDR3 region has the DNA TGTGCCTGGAGTCATGGGATCACTGAAGCTTTCTTT.

Ten or more counts support this clonotype. The chain uses TRBV12-3 or TRBV12-4 and TRBJ1-1, with 10 bases aligning to TRBD1. Germline trimming cut 6 bases from V and 3 bases from J; bases unmatched to any gene: 1. CDR3 length: 13 amino acids. This CDR3 reads CASRGQGHTEAFF. The CDR3 nucleotides read TGTGCCAGCAGGGGACAGGGGCACACTGAAGCTTTCTTT.

This clonotype was observed many times. This chain joins TRBV3-1 and TRBJ1-3, with unresolved D. The CDR3 is 15 amino acids. V lost 4 bases and J 0 bases, leaving 10 bases between the germline ends. The germline gives CDR1 LGHDT, CDR2 YNNKEL (reference sequence). CDR3 coding DNA: TGTGCCAGCAGCCCCCGGCGACCCTCTGGAAACACCATATATTTT. Encoded protein: CASSPRRPSGNTIYF.

The V call is TRBV5-5, the J call TRBJ2-2, with D perhaps matching TRBD2 (5 bases). Deletions cut 5 bases from V and 4 bases from J, with 12 bases between. The CDR3 sequence is 14 residues long. CDR1 is SGHKS, CDR2 YYEKEE, per germline (reference sequence). In DNA, the CDR3 is TGTGCCAGCAGTTTACTAGTTCCCACCGGGGAGCTGTTTTTT. It specifies CASSLLVPTGELFF. The variable domain in full, with the rest retrieved from reference TRBV5-5 and TRBJ2-2, is DAGVTQSPTHLIKTRGQQVTLRCSPISGHKSVSWYQQVLGQGPQFIFQYYEKEERGRGNFPDRFSARQFPNYSSELNVNALLLGDSALYLCASSLLVPTGELFFGEGSRLTVL.

Many counts were recorded for this clonotype. The chain has TRBV6-2 or TRBV6-3 and TRBJ1-1; D is ambiguous. Germline V gene sequence: CDR1 MNHEY, CDR2 SVGEGT. The CDR3 is made up of 8 amino acids. Trimming removed 9 bases at V and 8 bases at J, with 4 bases between. DNA for the CDR3: TGTGCCAGACAAGAAGCTTTCTTT. This gives the protein CARQEAFF.

This clonotype came up many times. V and J are TRBV25-1 and TRBJ2-1; possibly TRBD2 for D (5 bases). Germline values: CDR1 MGHDK, CDR2 SYGVNS. The V gene lost 4 bases and the J gene lost 4 bases, with 11 bases spanning the gap. The CDR3 contains 14 residues. CDR3 amino acids: CASSAREHYNEQFF. In DNA form, the CDR3 reads TGTGCCAGCAGTGCTCGGGAACATTACAATGAGCAGTTCTTC. The full variable domain, rest sourced from reference TRBV25-1 and TRBJ2-1, is EADIYQTPRYLVIGTGKKITLECSQTMGHDKMYWYQQDPGMELHLIHYSYGVNSTEKGDLSSESTVSRIRTEHFPLTLESARPSHTSQYLCASSAREHYNEQFFGPGTRLTVL.

V usage is TRBV7-9 and J usage is TRBJ1-1; D unclear. V lost 3 bases and J 2 bases, leaving 10 bases between the germline ends. CDR1 and CDR2 from the germline V gene are SEHNR and FQNEAQ (reference sequence). The CDR3 covers 14 residues. Here the CDR3 DNA reads TGTGCCAGCAGCTTTCCGTACAGCAACACTGAAGCTTTCTTT. This codes for CASSFPYSNTEAFF. Complete variable domain (other parts from reference TRBV7-9 and TRBJ1-1): DTGVSQNPRHKITKRGQNVTFRCDPISEHNRLYWYRQTLGQGPEFLTYFQNEAQLEKSRLLSDRFSAERPKGSFSTLEIQRTEQGDSAMYLCASSFPYSNTEAFFGQGTRLTVV.

This clonotype was detected a few times. The chain is built from TRBV15 and TRBJ2-5, with a possible D match to TRBD1 (5 bases). In germline, CDR1 is LNHNV, CDR2 YYDKDF (reference sequence). CDR3 length: 14 residues. Trimming stripped 5 bases from V and 3 bases from J, with 13 bases between. CDR3 DNA sequence: TGTGCCACCAGCCTCGACAGAATGGAAGAGACCCAGTACTTC. It yields the protein CATSLDRMEETQYF.

A note on this clonotype: This clone may be a read error of a much larger clone one base away. The rearrangement links TRBV6-1 to TRBJ2-2; 7 bases are shared with TRBD1. Germline V gene data show CDR1 as MNHNS and CDR2 as SASEGT. Trimming cost V 6 bases and J 5 bases; bases outside gene matches: 9. This CDR3 spans 15 amino acids. The CDR3 DNA is TGTGCCAGCAGACCAAGACAGGGCAGAACCGGGGAGCTGTTTTTT. It encodes CASRPRQGRTGELFF.

There are many counts of this clonotype. The chain uses TRBV20-1 and TRBJ2-7; D remains unclear. This CDR3 spans 12 amino acids. Germline V gene lookup returns CDR1 DFQATT and CDR2 SNEGSKA (reference sequence). Trimming cost V 0 bases and J 3 bases, with 6 bases left between them. CDR3 protein: CSARESHYEQYF. CDR3 DNA: TGCAGTGCTAGAGAATCCCACTACGAGCAGTACTTC.

This chain uses TRBV5-4 with TRBJ2-1; the match to TRBD2 covers 12 bases. The germline CDR1 and CDR2 sequences are SGHNT and YYREEE (reference sequence). This CDR3 comprises 16 residues. The J segment lost 7 bases and the V segment lost 4 bases, leaving 9 bases of the junction unmatched. The chain's CDR3 is CASSDRTSGTLNEQFF. For the CDR3, the DNA is TGTGCCAGCAGCGATCGGACTAGCGGGACCTTAAATGAGCAGTTCTTC.

This rearrangement joins TRBV24-1 to TRBJ1-2; D is uncertain. Trimming shortened V by 4 bases and J by 4 bases, and 12 bases separated the two germline ends. CDR1 and CDR2 (germline): KGHDR, SFDVKD. The CDR3 spans 14 residues. CDR3 residues: CATSENRLSYGYTF. The CDR3, as DNA: TGTGCCACCAGTGAGAATAGACTCAGCTATGGCTACACCTTC.

This clonotype occurred many times. This chain joins TRBV20-1 and TRBJ2-2; 9 bases agree with TRBD1. The V and J ends lost 0 bases and 6 bases, in that order; junction bases with no gene match: 8. Germline V lookup: CDR1 DFQATT, CDR2 SNEGSKA (reference sequence). CDR3 size: 16 residues. CDR3 sequence: CSARDSGQGMAGELFF. In DNA form, the CDR3 reads TGCAGTGCTAGAGATTCGGGACAGGGCATGGCCGGGGAGCTGTTTTTT.

This clonotype was counted ten times or more. The V gene is TRBV11-2, the J gene TRBJ2-7; D ambiguous. Trimming stripped 1 base from V and 2 bases from J, with 9 bases between. There are 14 residues in the CDR3. In germline, CDR1 is SGHAT, CDR2 FQNNGV. CDR3 DNA: TGTGCCAGCAGCTTAGGAACTTCTCCCTACGAGCAGTACTTC. Residues: CASSLGTSPYEQYF.

This clonotype has ten or more counts. The chain links TRBV7-6 to TRBJ2-2; D gene uncertain. V was pared by 5 bases and J by 4 bases, with 14 bases between. This CDR3 is built from 15 residues. Germline CDR1 is SGHVS and CDR2 is FNYEAQ. Here the CDR3 DNA reads TGTGCCAGCAGCCCCTTTAGTTTGGGCACCGGGGAGCTGTTTTTT. Residues: CASSPFSLGTGELFF.

This rearrangement joins TRBV30 to TRBJ2-1; 9 bases agree with TRBD2. This CDR3 is built from 14 residues. Trimming cost V 4 bases and J 12 bases; bases outside gene matches: 13. Germline V gene data show CDR1 as GTSNPN and CDR2 as SVGIG (reference sequence). The DNA for the CDR3 is TGTGCCTGGACTCGCCTACAGACTAGCGGTGTGCAGTTCTTC. This codes for CAWTRLQTSGVQFF.

In its sample, this clonotype was seen many times. This sequence joins TRBV20-1 and TRBJ2-1; TRBD2 might be the D (5 bases). Trimming removed 0 bases from V and 0 bases from J, with 6 bases in between. Germline assignment: CDR1 DFQATT and CDR2 SNEGSKA (reference sequence). This CDR3 is built from 14 residues. This chain's CDR3 is CSAREGSSYNEQFF. The CDR3 bases are TGCAGTGCTAGAGAAGGGAGCTCCTACAATGAGCAGTTCTTC.

At least ten counts were recorded for this clonotype. The CDR3 region is CAWGRVGDYGYTF. The CDR3 region has the DNA TGTGCCTGGGGACGGGTCGGAGACTATGGCTACACCTTC. This chain connects TRBV30 to TRBJ1-2; no firm D call. V lost 5 bases and J lost 3, with 13 bases in between. Germline V lookup: CDR1 GTSNPN, CDR2 SVGIG (reference sequence). The CDR3 has 13 amino acids. Full variable domain (missing parts from reference TRBV30 and TRBJ1-2): SQTIHQWPATLVQPVGSPLSLECTVEGTSNPNLYWYRQAAGRGLQLLFYSVGIGQISSEVPQNLSASRPQDRQFILSSKKLLLSDSGFYLCAWGRVGDYGYTFGSGTRLTVV.

This clonotype was counted ten times or more. The rearrangement joins TRBV7-9 to TRBJ2-7, with D possibly matching TRBD1 (6 bases). The germline gives CDR1 SEHNR, CDR2 FQNEAQ (reference sequence). The germline V and J ends were trimmed by 5 bases and 1 base, with 9 bases remaining between them. This CDR3 spans 13 amino acids. The CDR3 DNA is TGTGCCAGCAGCCCAGGGGCATCCTACGAGCAGTACTTC. Protein sequence: CASSPGASYEQYF.

This clonotype was seen at least ten times. The V gene is TRBV6-1, the J gene TRBJ2-3; tentative D call: TRBD1 (5 bases). In germline, CDR1 is MNHNS, CDR2 SASEGT. Trimming pared 4 bases from V and 0 bases from J, leaving 11 bases between. The CDR3 extends over 15 amino acids. CDR3 loop: CASSGRQPSTDTQYF. The CDR3 DNA reads as TGTGCCAGCAGTGGGAGACAGCCCAGCACAGATACGCAGTATTTT.

This clonotype has a count of ten or more. The V call is TRBV2, the J call TRBJ1-5; 9 nucleotides agree with TRBD1. The CDR3 has 15 residues. CDR1 SNHLY and CDR2 FYNNEI come from the germline V gene. The junction had 8 bases not matched to a gene; V was cut back by 6 bases and J by 5 bases. CDR3 DNA: TGTGCCAGCAGCCCCGACAGGGGGACTTATCAGCCCCAGCATTTT. Its protein is CASSPDRGTYQPQHF.

Many counts were recorded for this clonotype. The chain links TRBV28 to TRBJ1-5, with 7 nucleotides matching TRBD1. J gave up 0 bases and V 2 bases, and 4 bases lay outside the gene matches. The CDR3 covers 16 residues. The germline gives CDR1 MDHEN, CDR2 SYDVKM. The CDR3 region has the DNA TGTGCCAGCAGTTTACTCCAGGGGGGTAGCAATCAGCCCCAGCATTTT. As protein: CASSLLQGGSNQPQHF.

The table lists this clonotype with a few counts. V usage is TRBV6-1 and J usage is TRBJ1-1, with D unresolved. V was clipped by 8 bases and J by 3 bases, with 10 bases between them. The germline V gene has CDR1 MNHNS and CDR2 SASEGT. The CDR3 is made up of 12 amino acids. CDR3 DNA sequence: TGTGCCAGCGGTCAGAGCTACACTGAAGCTTTCTTT. It specifies CASGQSYTEAFF.

This clonotype was observed at least ten times. A junction boundary mismatches the germline segment, possibly from a read error. The chain carries TRBV10-3 and TRBJ1-1; the match to TRBD1 covers 9 bases. Per germline, CDR1 ENHRY and CDR2 SYGVKD. The CDR3 loop spans 14 amino acids. This CDR3 reads CAIRGQGTNPEAFF. DNA of the CDR3: TGTGCCATCAGGGGACAGGGTACGAACCCTGAAGCTTTCTTT.

This clonotype was recorded a few times. One junction end does not reproduce the germline sequence, and a read error may be involved. V gene TRBV30 combines with J gene TRBJ1-5, with unresolved D. The CDR3 is made up of 14 amino acids. Germline assignment: CDR1 GTSNPN and CDR2 SVGIG (reference sequence). Here the CDR3 DNA reads TGTCCCTGGAGTGTACTAAGGAAGAATCAGCCCCAGCATTTT. Its protein product is CPWSVLRKNQPQHF.

This clonotype was detected a few times. The chain's CDR3 is CASSRDAGSGANVLTF. The DNA of the CDR3 is TGTGCCAGCAGTAGGGACGCTGGCTCTGGGGCCAACGTCCTGACTTTC. The chain employs TRBV2 and TRBJ2-6, with D perhaps being TRBD1 or TRBD2 (5 bases each). Germline-derived CDR1 and CDR2 are SNHLY and FYNNEI. V was clipped by 5 bases and J by 0 bases, with 11 bases between them. This CDR3 has 16 residues.

Regarding this clonotype: One end of the junction fails to match germline, which may point to a read error. This chain connects TRBV20-1 to TRBJ1-5, with TRBD1 matching over 9 bases. The CDR3 runs 15 residues. CDR1 is DFQATT and CDR2 is SNEGSKA in the germline V gene (reference sequence). In DNA, the CDR3 is TGCAGTGCTAGAGAGGACAGGGGAGGGAATCAGCCCCAGGATTTT. This translates into CSAREDRGGNQPQDF.

This clonotype was recorded at least ten times. This chain connects TRBV6-5 to TRBJ1-5; D may be TRBD1 (5 bases). The CDR3 totals 15 residues. V was clipped by 2 bases and J by 0 bases, with 8 bases between them. Germline V gene lookup returns CDR1 MNHEY and CDR2 SVGAGI. The CDR3 protein is CASSYRGDSNQPQHF. The CDR3, as DNA: TGTGCCAGCAGTTACCGAGGGGATAGCAATCAGCCCCAGCATTTT.

The rearrangement uses TRBV4-2 and TRBJ2-3; 14 nucleotides match TRBD2. V dropped 2 bases and J dropped 1; count of bases not matched to a gene: 5. Germline V gene data show CDR1 as LGHNA and CDR2 as YNFKEQ. This CDR3 has 18 amino acids. Written as DNA, the CDR3 is TGTGCCAGCAGCCAACGGACTAGCGGGAGGTCTGGCACAGATACGCAGTATTTT. Its protein is CASSQRTSGRSGTDTQYF.